One sample yielded the 17 T cell receptor beta chains listed below, sequenced in a study of cytomegalovirus exposure and HLA in healthy donors. Data came from immunoSEQ multiplex PCR; TCRdb stores just in-frame clones and leaves some out. The sample shows 160,000 or so clones, about 87% of them seen only once. Sequenced sample: PBMCs. These TCRs come from a woman aged 30 to 39 in good health and CMV-seronegative.

DNA of the CDR3: TGCGCCAGCAGCTTTTCGGGGTGGCAGGGGACCTCTGGAAACACCATATATTTT. This encodes CASSFSGWQGTSGNTIYF. The J gene is TRBJ1-3, the V gene TRBV5-1; D may be TRBD1 (6 bases). The CDR3 extends over 18 amino acids. Per germline, CDR1 SGHRS and CDR2 YFSETQ. V dropped 2 bases and J dropped 0 bases, with 18 bases sitting between them.

This clone was detected once. This chain joins TRBV11-3 and TRBJ2-5, with TRBD2 matching 10 bases. Trimming at V came to 3 bases and at J to 4 bases, leaving 5 bases not matched to a gene. The CDR3 is 15 amino acids. Germline lookup yields CDR1 SGHNT and CDR2 YENEEA. CDR3 region: CASSFGSGGLETQYF. The CDR3 bases are TGTGCCAGCAGCTTCGGTAGCGGGGGGTTAGAGACCCAGTACTTC.

CDR3 in amino acids: CASDLRQLNQPQHF. CDR3 DNA sequence: TGTGCCAGCGACTTAAGACAGCTCAATCAGCCCCAGCATTTT. The chain couples TRBV2 to TRBJ1-5, with a tentative D call TRBD1 (5 bases). CDR1 is SNHLY, CDR2 FYNNEI, per germline. Trimming removed 8 bases at V and 3 bases at J, with 14 bases between. CDR3 length equals 14 residues.

The chain has TRBV2 and TRBJ2-5, with 7 nucleotides matching TRBD2. Germline CDR1 reads SNHLY; CDR2 reads FYNNEI. With V trimmed by 10 bases and J by 5 bases, 10 bases remained unmatched. The length of the CDR3 is 13 residues. CDR3 sequence: CATLAAPGETQYF. The DNA for the CDR3 is TGTGCCACTCTAGCGGCCCCTGGGGAGACCCAGTACTTC.

This chain connects TRBV2 to TRBJ1-1; TRBD1 aligns across 7 bases. CDR1 and CDR2 from the germline V gene are SNHLY and FYNNEI. Unmatched junction bases numbered 8, after V lost 5 bases and J lost 5 bases. CDR3 length: 14 residues. As DNA, the CDR3 is TGTGCCAGCAGTTTTCAGGGGGTAGATACTGAAGCTTTCTTT. Amino acids: CASSFQGVDTEAFF.

This clone came up a few times. The V call is TRBV9, the J call TRBJ2-1; 7 nucleotides match TRBD2. The CDR3 is 16 residues long. In germline, CDR1 is SGDLS, CDR2 YYNGEE. J lost 1 base, V lost 4 bases, and 8 bases had no gene match. CDR3 sequence reads: CASSQTRGGSYNEQFF. CDR3 coding DNA: TGTGCCAGCAGCCAAACCCGGGGAGGGTCCTACAATGAGCAGTTCTTC.

Only a few counts were recorded for this clone. The chain recombines TRBV15 with TRBJ1-2; 7 bases are shared with TRBD1. The CDR3 is made up of 14 amino acids. V lost 2 bases, J lost 6 bases, and 6 bases stayed unmatched. Looked up from germline, CDR1 is LNHNV and CDR2 is YYDKDF (reference sequence). The CDR3 protein is CATSRRTTGDGYTF. CDR3 DNA: TGTGCCACCAGCAGAAGAACCACAGGGGATGGCTACACCTTC.

The genes are TRBV7-6 and TRBJ2-7; 9 nucleotides match TRBD1. There are 14 residues in the CDR3. V lost 5 bases to trimming and J lost 4 bases; unmatched junction nucleotides: 6. CDR1 is SGHVS and CDR2 is FNYEAQ in the germline V gene. The CDR3 nucleotides are TGTGCCAGCAGCCGACAGGGGGGCGGGTACGAGCAGTACTTC. Its protein product is CASSRQGGGYEQYF.

The V gene is TRBV15, the J gene TRBJ1-5, with D unresolved. V was shortened by 5 bases and J by 9 bases, with 23 bases between the two germline ends. Germline CDR1 LNHNV, CDR2 YYDKDF (reference sequence). CDR3 size: 16 residues. This CDR3 reads CATSRPRVSGPLPQHF. For the CDR3, the DNA is TGTGCCACCAGCCGCCCGAGGGTTTCAGGTCCCTTGCCCCAGCATTTT.

The genes are TRBV10-2 and TRBJ1-5; 7 bases are a match to TRBD1. Germline CDR1 WSHSY, CDR2 SAAADI. This CDR3 region has 15 residues. With 5 bases clipped from V and 5 bases from J, the junction kept 9 bases outside the gene matches. The DNA of the CDR3 is TGCGCCAGCAGTCGAACCGGGACAGTGGATCAGCCCCAGCATTTT. This translates into CASSRTGTVDQPQHF.

This chain connects TRBV7-9 to TRBJ2-7, with 7 bases aligning to TRBD1. CDR1 SEHNR and CDR2 FQNEAQ come from the germline V gene (reference sequence). The trim removed 4 bases at V and 6 bases at J, leaving 9 bases unmatched. The CDR3 runs to 14 residues. The CDR3 is CASSSSTGLFEQYF. The CDR3 coding sequence is TGTGCCAGCAGCTCTTCGACAGGGCTCTTCGAGCAGTACTTC.

This chain connects TRBV6-1 to TRBJ2-2, with a weak D call TRBD2 (5 bases). Trimming pared 8 bases from V and 0 bases from J, leaving 10 bases between. The CDR3 runs to 14 residues. Germline V gives CDR1 MNHNS, CDR2 SASEGT. In DNA form, the CDR3 reads TGTGCCAGCCTATGGACTTCGAACACCGGGGAGCTGTTTTTT. Protein product: CASLWTSNTGELFF.

DNA for the CDR3: TGTGCCAGCAGTGCAAGACAGGGAGCAAATAATTCACCCCTCCACTTT. It translates to CASSARQGANNSPLHF. This chain connects TRBV6-1 to TRBJ1-6; 7 bases are a match to TRBD1. V lost 4 bases, J lost 5 bases, and 8 bases stayed unmatched. The CDR3 covers 16 residues. From germline, CDR1 is MNHNS and CDR2 SASEGT.

V is TRBV7-6 and J is TRBJ2-1, with TRBD2 matching over 13 bases. Germline-derived CDR1 and CDR2 are SGHVS and FNYEAQ. The CDR3 extends over 16 amino acids. Trimming took 2 bases from V and 7 from J; bases not matched to a gene: 5. The CDR3 protein is CASSLTSGGASNEQFF. CDR3 nucleotides: TGTGCCAGCAGCTTAACTAGCGGGGGGGCTTCTAATGAGCAGTTCTTC.

The rearrangement uses TRBV2 and TRBJ1-3; D remains unclear. The ends were cut back, 7 bases at V and 3 bases at J, with 13 bases in the middle. The CDR3 covers 14 residues. Germline V CDR1 and CDR2: SNHLY, FYNNEI. This CDR3 is CASMIPPNGNTIYF. The CDR3 DNA reads TGTGCCAGCATGATCCCGCCTAATGGAAACACCATATATTTT.

V is TRBV4-1 and J is TRBJ1-2; 7 nucleotides match TRBD1. The CDR3 contains 13 residues. The ends lost 8 bases at V and 6 bases at J; junction bases unmatched: 9. The V gene's germline CDR1 is MGHRA and CDR2 YSYEKL. The CDR3 DNA follows: TGCGCCAGCCAACAGACAGGGTTGAATGGCTACACCTTC. Translation gives CASQQTGLNGYTF.

The chain carries TRBV5-4 and TRBJ1-2; 10 nucleotides line up with TRBD1. CDR1 and CDR2 from the germline V gene are SGHNT and YYREEE (reference sequence). The junction had 4 bases not matched to a gene; V was cut back by 2 bases and J by 12 bases. The CDR3 runs 12 residues. The CDR3 loop reads CASSLRTGGNTF. The DNA for the CDR3 is TGTGCCAGCAGCTTACGGACAGGGGGTAACACCTTC.